This T cell receptor (beta chain) originates from a study of cytomegalovirus exposure and HLA in healthy donors. Some clones are missing from TCRdb's copy, which holds only in-frame ones; the method was immunoSEQ multiplex PCR. The sample contains more than 95,000 clones, roughly 95% of which appear only once. Germline-derived CDR1 and CDR2 are SGHRS and YFSETQ. The CDR3 runs 16 residues. Trimming removed 7 bases from V and 4 bases from J, with 20 bases in between. This clone was recorded once. Its antigen is as yet unknown. Separation from the roughly 690-subject first cohort characterized the roughly 130-subject validation cohort, to which the donors belonged. Study-wide results and limits: The study labeled fewer than 200 TCR beta chains cytomegalovirus-associated.

This chain joins TRBV5-1 and TRBJ2-2, with a tentative D call TRBD2 (5 bases). What was sequenced was PBMCs. This receptor was taken from a man aged 18 to 29 in good health and CMV-seronegative. CDR3 loop: CASSMRTSSGTGELFF. In nucleotides, the CDR3 is TGCGCCAGCTCAATGAGGACTTCCAGCGGCACCGGGGAGCTGTTTTTT. The full variable domain, in which reference TRBV5-1 and TRBJ2-2 provide the parts outside the CDR3, is KAGVTQTPRYLIKTRGQQVTLSCSPISGHRSVSWYQQTPGQGLQFLFEYFSETQRNKGNFPGRFSGRQFSNSRSEMNVSTLELGDSALYLCASSMRTSSGTGELFFGEGSRLTVL.